The rows below give T cell receptor beta chains drawn from one sample of a study of blood T cell repertoires in COVID-19. Sequenced by immunoSEQ multiplex PCR; TCRdb stores in-frame clones only, minus some. The sample includes 200,000 to 250,000 clones, 75% to 90% seen only once; the top ten take 3% to 4%. Sequencing was done on a sample of PBMCs or T cells enriched from blood (not recorded which). The receptors stem from a young woman in a cohort exposed to, infected with or recovered from COVID-19 (not recorded which). Both conserved end residues are part of each CDR3. A D gene is named only where the DNA matches it firmly. Clone size is not always given. Where it is, it says once, few, many or a class for expanded clones.

clone size: NA
J gene: TRBJ1-6
D gene: TRBD1
V gene: TRBV28
CDR3 protein: CASLGGTGGNSPLHF
CDR3 DNA: TGTGCCAGCTTGGGAGGGACAGGGGGCAATTCACCCCTCCACTTT

clone size: NA
J gene: TRBJ2-2
D gene: TRBD1
V gene: TRBV4-1
CDR3 protein: CASSGALTGGVTGELFF
CDR3 DNA: TGCGCCAGCAGCGGAGCATTGACAGGGGGAGTCACCGGGGAGCTGTTTTTT

clone size: NA
J gene: TRBJ2-1
D gene: TRBD2
V gene: TRBV11-3
CDR3 protein: CASSLVTSGRVVNEQFF
CDR3 DNA: TGTGCCAGCAGCTTAGTTACTAGCGGGAGGGTGGTGAATGAGCAGTTCTTC

clone size: NA
J gene: TRBJ1-4
D gene: NA
V gene: TRBV4-1
CDR3 protein: CASRARATNEKLFF
CDR3 DNA: TGCGCCAGCAGGGCCCGTGCAACTAATGAAAAACTGTTTTTT

clone size: NA
J gene: TRBJ2-1
D gene: NA
V gene: TRBV28
CDR3 protein: CASSGRAGVYNEQFF
CDR3 DNA: TGTGCCAGCAGCGGACGGGCAGGGGTTTACAATGAGCAGTTCTTC

clone size: NA
J gene: TRBJ2-5
D gene: TRBD2
V gene: TRBV3-1/TRBV3-2
CDR3 protein: CASSQAGGGETQYF
CDR3 DNA: TGTGCCAGCAGCCAAGCGGGAGGGGGAGAGACCCAGTACTTC

clone size: NA
J gene: TRBJ2-5
D gene: TRBD2
V gene: TRBV4-1
CDR3 protein: CASSQERSGRGGETQYF
CDR3 DNA: TGCGCCAGCAGCCAAGAACGGAGCGGGAGGGGTGGGGAGACCCAGTACTTC

clone size: few
J gene: TRBJ1-2
D gene: NA
V gene: TRBV29-1
CDR3 protein: CSVYTGRGYTF
CDR3 DNA: TGCAGCGTTTATACAGGGCGCGGCTACACCTTC

clone size: NA
J gene: TRBJ2-1
D gene: NA
V gene: TRBV10-2
CDR3 protein: CASSVEPEIPPNEQFF
CDR3 DNA: TGCGCCAGCAGTGTAGAGCCGGAGATTCCCCCTAATGAGCAGTTCTTC

clone size: once
J gene: TRBJ1-4
D gene: TRBD1
V gene: TRBV7-8
CDR3 protein: CASSPQDRGHEKLFF
CDR3 DNA: TGTGCCAGCAGCCCCCAGGACAGGGGACACGAAAAACTGTTTTTT

clone size: NA
J gene: TRBJ2-2
D gene: TRBD2
V gene: TRBV9
CDR3 protein: CASDGTGGANTGELFF
CDR3 DNA: TGTGCCAGCGATGGAACTGGGGGGGCGAACACCGGGGAGCTGTTTTTT

clone size: NA
J gene: TRBJ1-1
D gene: NA
V gene: TRBV10-3
CDR3 protein: CAISASASGANTEAFF
CDR3 DNA: TGTGCCATCAGTGCCTCGGCCTCTGGGGCGAACACTGAAGCTTTCTTT

clone size: NA
J gene: TRBJ1-6
D gene: TRBD1
V gene: TRBV3-1/TRBV3-2
CDR3 protein: CASSQEDRGLSSPLHF
CDR3 DNA: TGTGCCAGCAGCCAAGAGGACAGGGGCCTATCTTCACCCCTCCACTTT

clone size: NA
J gene: TRBJ1-1
D gene: NA
V gene: TRBV14
CDR3 protein: CASSQQQVAEAFF
CDR3 DNA: TGTGCCAGCAGCCAGCAACAGGTAGCTGAAGCTTTCTTT

clone size: NA
J gene: TRBJ2-5
D gene: NA
V gene: TRBV7-9
CDR3 protein: CASSFPGDLRETQYF
CDR3 DNA: TGTGCCAGCAGCTTCCCGGGAGACCTCAGGGAGACCCAGTACTTC

clone size: few
J gene: TRBJ1-5
D gene: TRBD1
V gene: TRBV4-1
CDR3 protein: CASSLQGASNQPQHF
CDR3 DNA: TGCGCCAGCAGCCTACAGGGGGCATCCAATCAGCCCCAGCATTTT

clone size: NA
J gene: TRBJ2-7
D gene: TRBD2
V gene: TRBV5-8
CDR3 protein: CASSGERLAEAAYEQYF
CDR3 DNA: TGTGCCAGCAGCGGGGAGAGACTAGCGGAGGCCGCCTACGAGCAGTACTTC

clone size: NA
J gene: TRBJ2-3
D gene: NA
V gene: TRBV5-1
CDR3 protein: CASSLDSDTQYF
CDR3 DNA: TGCGCCAGCAGCTTGGATTCTGATACGCAGTATTTT

clone size: once
J gene: TRBJ2-1
D gene: NA
V gene: TRBV9
CDR3 protein: CASSVTQRRRDEQFF
CDR3 DNA: TGTGCCAGCAGCGTAACTCAGCGGCGGAGGGATGAGCAGTTCTTC

clone size: NA
J gene: TRBJ2-2
D gene: NA
V gene: TRBV5-1
CDR3 protein: CASSPSDSYTGELFF
CDR3 DNA: TGCGCCAGCAGCCCCTCCGACAGCTACACCGGGGAGCTGTTTTTT

clone size: NA
J gene: TRBJ2-1
D gene: NA
V gene: TRBV19
CDR3 protein: CASSIDRELDEQFF
CDR3 DNA: TGTGCCAGTAGTATAGACCGGGAGTTGGATGAGCAGTTCTTC

clone size: NA
J gene: TRBJ1-2
D gene: NA
V gene: TRBV6-4
CDR3 protein: CASPDRNYGYTF
CDR3 DNA: TGTGCCAGCCCCGACAGAAACTATGGCTACACCTTC

clone size: NA
J gene: TRBJ1-1
D gene: TRBD1
V gene: TRBV28
CDR3 protein: CASSPGTGVGTEAFF
CDR3 DNA: TGTGCCAGCAGTCCCGGGACAGGGGTTGGCACTGAAGCTTTCTTT

clone size: NA
J gene: TRBJ2-5
D gene: TRBD2
V gene: TRBV10-3
CDR3 protein: CASRTSGNQETQYF
CDR3 DNA: TGTGCCTCGAGGACTAGCGGGAATCAAGAGACCCAGTACTTC

clone size: once
J gene: TRBJ1-1
D gene: TRBD1
V gene: TRBV30
CDR3 protein: CAWDTGGDTEAFF
CDR3 DNA: TGTGCCTGGGATACAGGGGGGGACACTGAAGCTTTCTTT

clone size: NA
J gene: TRBJ1-1
D gene: NA
V gene: TRBV2
CDR3 protein: CASEDRQNTEAFF
CDR3 DNA: TGTGCCAGCGAAGACAGGCAAAACACTGAAGCTTTCTTT

clone size: NA
J gene: TRBJ1-1
D gene: NA
V gene: TRBV28
CDR3 protein: CASNLPGTEAFF
CDR3 DNA: TGTGCCAGCAACCTGCCGGGCACTGAAGCTTTCTTT

clone size: NA
J gene: TRBJ2-7
D gene: NA
V gene: TRBV28
CDR3 protein: CASSFEGVEQYF
CDR3 DNA: TGTGCCAGCAGTTTCGAAGGGGTCGAGCAGTACTTC

clone size: NA
J gene: TRBJ2-2
D gene: NA
V gene: TRBV5-5
CDR3 protein: CASRWGATNTGELFF
CDR3 DNA: TGTGCCAGCAGGTGGGGAGCGACAAACACCGGGGAGCTGTTTTTT

clone size: NA
J gene: TRBJ1-1
D gene: NA
V gene: TRBV6-6
CDR3 protein: CASSYVTELNTEAFF
CDR3 DNA: TGTGCCAGCAGTTACGTGACAGAGTTGAACACTGAAGCTTTCTTT

clone size: NA
J gene: TRBJ2-1
D gene: TRBD2
V gene: TRBV7-6
CDR3 protein: CASSLTGTSGDEQFF
CDR3 DNA: TGTGCCAGCAGCCTCACCGGGACTAGCGGTGATGAGCAGTTCTTC

clone size: NA
J gene: TRBJ2-2
D gene: NA
V gene: TRBV10-3
CDR3 protein: CAISDGSTDGELFF
CDR3 DNA: TGTGCCATCAGTGACGGGAGTACCGACGGGGAGCTGTTTTTT